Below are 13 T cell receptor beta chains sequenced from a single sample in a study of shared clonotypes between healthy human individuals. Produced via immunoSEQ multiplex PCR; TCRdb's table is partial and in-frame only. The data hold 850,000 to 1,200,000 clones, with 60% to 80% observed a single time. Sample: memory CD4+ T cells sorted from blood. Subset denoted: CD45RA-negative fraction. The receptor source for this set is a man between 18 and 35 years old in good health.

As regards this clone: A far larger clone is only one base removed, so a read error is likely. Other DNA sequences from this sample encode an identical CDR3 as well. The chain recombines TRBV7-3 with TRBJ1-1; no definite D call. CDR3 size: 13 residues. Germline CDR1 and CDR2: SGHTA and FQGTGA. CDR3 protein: CASSLTENTEAFF. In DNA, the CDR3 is TGCGCCAGCAGCTTGACCGAGAACACTGAAGCTTTCTTT.

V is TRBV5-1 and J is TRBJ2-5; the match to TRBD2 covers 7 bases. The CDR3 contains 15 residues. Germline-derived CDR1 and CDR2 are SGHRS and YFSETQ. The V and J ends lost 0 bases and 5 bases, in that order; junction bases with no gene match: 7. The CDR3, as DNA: TGCGCCAGCAGCTTGGAAGAGCGGGGTTGGGAGACCCAGTACTTC. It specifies CASSLEERGWETQYF. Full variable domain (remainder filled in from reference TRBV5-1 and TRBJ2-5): KAGVTQTPRYLIKTRGQQVTLSCSPISGHRSVSWYQQTPGQGLQFLFEYFSETQRNKGNFPGRFSGRQFSNSRSEMNVSTLELGDSALYLCASSLEERGWETQYFGPGTRLLVL.

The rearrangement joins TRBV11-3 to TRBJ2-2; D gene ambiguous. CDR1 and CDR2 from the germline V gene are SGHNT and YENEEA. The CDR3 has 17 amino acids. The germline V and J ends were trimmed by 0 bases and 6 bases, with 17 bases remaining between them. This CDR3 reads CASSLDPPTTFPGELFF. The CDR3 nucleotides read TGTGCCAGCAGCTTAGATCCGCCTACGACGTTCCCCGGGGAGCTGTTTTTT. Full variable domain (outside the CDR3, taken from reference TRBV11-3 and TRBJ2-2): EAGVVQSPRYKIIEKKQPVAFWCNPISGHNTLYWYLQNLGQGPELLIRYENEEAVDDSQLPKDRFSAERLKGVDSTLKIQPAELGDSAVYLCASSLDPPTTFPGELFFGEGSRLTVL.

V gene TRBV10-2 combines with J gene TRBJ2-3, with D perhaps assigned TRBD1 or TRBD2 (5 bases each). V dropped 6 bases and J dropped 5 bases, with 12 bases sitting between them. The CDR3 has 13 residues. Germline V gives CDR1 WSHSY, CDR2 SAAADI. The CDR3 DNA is TGCGCCAGCAGGGATATGGGGGTAGATACGCAGTATTTT. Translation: CASRDMGVDTQYF.

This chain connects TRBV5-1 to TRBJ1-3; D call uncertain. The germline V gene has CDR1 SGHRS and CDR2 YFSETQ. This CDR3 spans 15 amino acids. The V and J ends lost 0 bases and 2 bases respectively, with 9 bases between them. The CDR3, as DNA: TGCGCCAGCAGCTTGGATTTACACCCTGGAAACACCATATATTTT. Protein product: CASSLDLHPGNTIYF. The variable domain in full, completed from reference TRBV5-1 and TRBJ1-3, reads KAGVTQTPRYLIKTRGQQVTLSCSPISGHRSVSWYQQTPGQGLQFLFEYFSETQRNKGNFPGRFSGRQFSNSRSEMNVSTLELGDSALYLCASSLDLHPGNTIYFGEGSWLTVV.

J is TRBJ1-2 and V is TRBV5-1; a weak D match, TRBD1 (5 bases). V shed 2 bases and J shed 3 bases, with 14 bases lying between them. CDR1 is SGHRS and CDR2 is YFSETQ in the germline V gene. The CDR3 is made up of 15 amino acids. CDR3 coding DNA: TGCGCCAGCAGCTTAGAGACAGCAAATTACTATGGCTACACCTTC. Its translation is CASSLETANYYGYTF.

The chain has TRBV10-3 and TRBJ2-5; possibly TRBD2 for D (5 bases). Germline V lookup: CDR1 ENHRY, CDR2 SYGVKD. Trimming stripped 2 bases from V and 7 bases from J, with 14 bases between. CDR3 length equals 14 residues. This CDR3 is CAISEKSDGGTQYF. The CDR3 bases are TGTGCCATCAGTGAGAAAAGTGATGGAGGGACCCAGTACTTC.

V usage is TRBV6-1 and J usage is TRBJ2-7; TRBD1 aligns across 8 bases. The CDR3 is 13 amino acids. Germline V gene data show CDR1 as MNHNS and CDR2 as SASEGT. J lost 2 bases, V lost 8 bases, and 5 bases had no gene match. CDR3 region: CASGDRGAYEQYF. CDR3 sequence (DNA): TGTGCCAGCGGCGACAGGGGAGCCTACGAGCAGTACTTC.

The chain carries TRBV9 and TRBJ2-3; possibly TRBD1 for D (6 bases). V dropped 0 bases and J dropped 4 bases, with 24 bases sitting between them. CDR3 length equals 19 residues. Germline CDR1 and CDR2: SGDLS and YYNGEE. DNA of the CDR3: TGTGCCAGCAGCGTAGACTGGGGGCTCACGGTAAAGATGCCAGATACGCAGTATTTT. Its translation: CASSVDWGLTVKMPDTQYF.

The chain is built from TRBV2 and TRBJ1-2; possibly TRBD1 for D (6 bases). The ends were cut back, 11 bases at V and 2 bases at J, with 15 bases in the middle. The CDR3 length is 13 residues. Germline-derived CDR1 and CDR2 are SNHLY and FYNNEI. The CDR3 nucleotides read TGTGCCTCCGGATCCGACAGGAACTATGGCTACACCTTC. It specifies CASGSDRNYGYTF. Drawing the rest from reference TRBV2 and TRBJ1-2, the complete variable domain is EPEVTQTPSHQVTQMGQEVILRCVPISNHLYFYWYRQILGQKVEFLVSFYNNEISEKSEIFDDQFSVERPDGSNFTLKIRSTKLEDSAMYFCASGSDRNYGYTFGSGTRLTVV.

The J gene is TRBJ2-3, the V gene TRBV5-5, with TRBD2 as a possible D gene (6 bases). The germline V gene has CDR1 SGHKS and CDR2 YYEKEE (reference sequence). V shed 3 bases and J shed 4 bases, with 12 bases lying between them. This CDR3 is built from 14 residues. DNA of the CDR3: TGTGCCAGCAGCTCGGGGGAGTTTCCAGATACGCAGTATTTT. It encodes CASSSGEFPDTQYF.

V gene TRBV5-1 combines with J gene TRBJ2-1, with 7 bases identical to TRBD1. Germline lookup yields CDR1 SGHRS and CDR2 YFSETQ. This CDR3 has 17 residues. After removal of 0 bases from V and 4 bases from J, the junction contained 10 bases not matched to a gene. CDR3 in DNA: TGCGCCAGCAGCTTGGCAACCGGGACAGATCCTTACAATGAGCAGTTCTTC. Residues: CASSLATGTDPYNEQFF.

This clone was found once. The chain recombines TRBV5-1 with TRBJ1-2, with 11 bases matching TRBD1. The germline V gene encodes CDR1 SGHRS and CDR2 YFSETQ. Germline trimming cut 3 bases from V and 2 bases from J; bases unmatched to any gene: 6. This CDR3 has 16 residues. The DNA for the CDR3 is TGCGCCAGCAGCTATGGACAGGGGGCTCGAAACTATGGCTACACCTTC. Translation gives CASSYGQGARNYGYTF.